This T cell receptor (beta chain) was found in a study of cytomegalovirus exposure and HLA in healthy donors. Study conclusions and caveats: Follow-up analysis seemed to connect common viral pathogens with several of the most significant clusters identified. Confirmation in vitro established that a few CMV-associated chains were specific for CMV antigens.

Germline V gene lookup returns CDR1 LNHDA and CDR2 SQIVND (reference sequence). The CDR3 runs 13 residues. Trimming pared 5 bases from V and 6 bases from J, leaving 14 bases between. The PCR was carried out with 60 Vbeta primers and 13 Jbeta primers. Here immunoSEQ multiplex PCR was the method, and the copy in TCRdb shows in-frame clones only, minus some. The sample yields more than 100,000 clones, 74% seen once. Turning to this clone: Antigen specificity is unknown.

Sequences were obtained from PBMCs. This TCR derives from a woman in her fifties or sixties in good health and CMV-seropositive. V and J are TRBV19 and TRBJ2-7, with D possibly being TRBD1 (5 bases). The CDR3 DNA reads TGTGCCAGTAGTCTCTCTCCAGGGCGCGAGCAGTACTTC. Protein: CASSLSPGREQYF.